The clone carrying this T cell receptor beta chain was recorded many times. These data are taken from a study of T-cell reconstitution after alpha-beta-depleted transplantation in children. Unique molecular identifiers were used in preparing the TCRbeta library. MiXCR, applied by TCRdb to the PCR reads, yields one record per CDR3 protein. The data hold some 530,000 distinct CDR3 sequences, with 9.5% to 15% observed a single time. The CDR3 is 14 residues long. The ends lost 2 bases at V and 5 bases at J; junction bases unmatched: 5. Germline CDR1 reads SGHRS; CDR2 reads YFSETQ. The sample was PBMCs from the stem cell graft donor, taken from the stem cell graft. The origin of this receptor is a human donor who donated a stem cell graft to a child with combined immunodeficiency. The gene calls are TRBV5-1 and TRBJ2-7; 9 bases map to TRBD1. The CDR3 coding sequence is TGCGCCAGCAGCTTCCGGGACAGGGTCGACGAGCAGTACTTC. It encodes CASSFRDRVDEQYF.